These T cell receptor beta chains were read from a single sample in a study of CD8+ T cells in alopecia areata. Profiled with immunoSEQ multiplex PCR; TCRdb holds only in-frame clones, not every one. This sample has 100,000 to 150,000 clones; 45% to 50% occur once, and the top ten carry 18%. This specimen was CD8+ T cells sorted from blood, taken at week 0. The receptors here all came from a human donor with alopecia areata. Each CDR3 is given with its conserved first and last residue. D genes are given only for firm matches. Clone size is stated in some rows and not others, as once, few, many or a class when expanded.

few	TRBJ2-1	TRBV29-1	.	CSGQGNEQFF	TGCAGCGGCCAGGGGAATGAGCAGTTCTTC
.	TRBJ2-1	TRBV30	.	CAWSVASSYNEQFF	TGTGCCTGGAGTGTGGCCAGCTCCTACAATGAGCAGTTCTTC
.	TRBJ2-3	TRBV27	.	CASSWRATDTQYF	TGTGCCAGCAGTTGGCGGGCCACAGATACGCAGTATTTT
.	TRBJ2-7	TRBV7-8	.	CASSLSPSGEFLTYEQYF	TGTGCCAGCAGCCTTTCCCCCTCGGGAGAGTTCCTTACCTACGAGCAGTACTTC
many	TRBJ2-3	TRBV19	TRBD2	CASSIGAGWTDTQYF	TGTGCCAGTAGTATAGGAGCGGGGTGGACAGATACGCAGTATTTT
.	TRBJ2-7	TRBV7-9	.	CASSDSSYEQYF	TGTGCCAGCAGCGACAGCTCCTACGAGCAGTACTTC
.	TRBJ2-2	TRBV5-1	.	CAPRDQANMWELFF	TGCGCCCCCCGGGACCAAGCGAATATGTGGGAGCTGTTTTTT
few	TRBJ1-4	TRBV5-1	.	CASSTSEQDEKLFF	TGCGCCAGCAGCACTTCAGAACAGGATGAAAAACTGTTTTTT
.	TRBJ1-2	TRBV5-6	.	CASSPFMERYTF	TGTGCCAGCAGCCCCTTCATGGAACGCTACACCTTC
few	TRBJ2-4	TRBV5-6	.	CASSWAETRNIQYF	TGTGCCAGCAGCTGGGCCGAAACACGTAACATTCAGTACTTC
few	TRBJ1-2	TRBV6-6	.	CASSSTRGGTGYTF	TGTGCCAGCAGCTCTACCCGAGGAGGGACTGGCTACACCTTC
few	TRBJ2-7	TRBV29-1	.	CSVEGVDEQYF	TGCAGCGTTGAAGGGGTCGACGAGCAGTACTTC
.	TRBJ2-7	TRBV29-1	.	CSVEGETYEQYF	TGCAGCGTCGAAGGAGAAACCTACGAGCAGTACTTC
.	TRBJ2-2	TRBV6-5	TRBD1	CASSRGQGGTGELFF	TGTGCCAGCAGTCGCGGACAGGGGGGCACCGGGGAGCTGTTTTTT
.	TRBJ2-5	TRBV9	.	CASSVRLSQETQYF	TGTGCCAGCAGCGTTCGACTATCACAAGAGACCCAGTACTTC
once	TRBJ1-5	TRBV5-6	.	CASSRAWGEQPQHF	TGTGCCAGCAGCCGAGCCTGGGGAGAACAGCCCCAGCATTTT
few	TRBJ1-4	TRBV5-4	.	CASSLGILGEKLFF	TGTGCCAGCAGCTTGGGGATTCTGGGCGAAAAACTGTTTTTT
few	TRBJ1-5	TRBV19	.	CASSMDLEDQPQHF	TGTGCCAGTAGTATGGACCTAGAGGATCAGCCCCAGCATTTT
.	TRBJ2-7	TRBV11-2	.	CASSLGQTYEQYF	TGTGCCAGCAGCTTAGGACAGACCTACGAGCAGTACTTC
few	TRBJ2-1	TRBV7-2	.	CASSLDPGDEQFF	TGTGCCAGCAGCTTAGATCCGGGCGATGAGCAGTTCTTC
.	TRBJ2-3	TRBV27	TRBD2	CASSLQFAGGSADTQYF	TGTGCCAGCAGTTTACAGTTTGCGGGGGGGTCCGCAGATACGCAGTATTTT
.	TRBJ2-2	TRBV6-5	TRBD1	CASSYSQGEWTGELFF	TGTGCCAGCAGTTACTCGCAGGGGGAGTGGACCGGGGAGCTGTTTTTT
.	TRBJ2-1	TRBV5-1	TRBD1	CASSTGQPRRDEQFF	TGCGCCAGCAGCACGGGACAGCCCCGTAGGGATGAGCAGTTCTTC
.	TRBJ2-1	TRBV5-1	TRBD2	CASSLGSSGHEYNEQFF	TGCGCCAGCAGCTTGGGGTCTAGCGGGCACGAATACAATGAGCAGTTCTTC
.	TRBJ1-2	TRBV4-1	.	CASSQEAGVYGYTF	TGCGCCAGCAGCCAAGAAGCAGGGGTGTATGGCTACACCTTC
few	TRBJ2-5	TRBV5-1	.	CASSSEGGVQETQYF	TGCGCCAGCAGCTCGGAGGGCGGAGTTCAAGAGACCCAGTACTTC
once	TRBJ2-1	TRBV4-1	.	CASSHPRQGTYNEQFF	TGCGCCAGCAGCCACCCCAGGCAGGGGACCTACAATGAGCAGTTCTTC
.	TRBJ2-7	TRBV29-1	TRBD1	CSVEVPQGASYEQYF	TGCAGCGTTGAAGTCCCGCAGGGGGCCTCCTACGAGCAGTACTTC
.	TRBJ2-7	TRBV11-2	.	CASSLVLVYEQYF	TGTGCCAGCAGCTTAGTGCTCGTCTACGAGCAGTACTTC
few	TRBJ1-6	TRBV7-6	.	CASSLQDSPLHF	TGTGCCAGCAGCTTACAGGATTCACCCCTCCACTTT
.	TRBJ2-7	TRBV13	.	CASSSQGYEQYF	TGTGCCAGCAGCTCCCAGGGCTACGAGCAGTACTTC
.	TRBJ2-7	TRBV7-9	.	CASCPPSSYEQYF	TGTGCCAGCTGCCCCCCAAGCTCCTACGAGCAGTACTTC
.	TRBJ1-1	TRBV30	TRBD1	CAWNPGGTEAFF	TGTGCCTGGAACCCAGGGGGCACTGAAGCTTTCTTT
.	TRBJ1-2	TRBV9	.	CASSEGDQGYTF	TGTGCCAGCAGCGAGGGGGATCAGGGCTACACCTTC
few	TRBJ1-2	TRBV30	TRBD1	CAWSVQGEFGYTF	TGTGCCTGGAGTGTACAGGGGGAGTTTGGCTACACCTTC
.	TRBJ2-1	TRBV6-5	.	CASSYSPAGNEQFF	TGTGCCAGCAGTTACTCGCCCGCCGGGAATGAGCAGTTCTTC
few	TRBJ2-3	TRBV19	.	CASSIAPGIDTQYF	TGTGCCAGTAGTATAGCCCCGGGGATAGATACGCAGTATTTT
.	TRBJ2-5	TRBV9	.	CASSPGDTLSETQYF	TGTGCCAGCAGCCCTGGGGACACCTTAAGTGAGACCCAGTACTTC
.	TRBJ2-7	TRBV6-5	.	CASSYSELRGREQYF	TGTGCCAGCAGTTACTCGGAGTTAAGGGGCAGAGAGCAGTACTTC
.	TRBJ2-7	TRBV30	.	CAWSYHDRSEQYF	TGTGCCTGGAGTTACCACGACAGATCCGAGCAGTACTTC
.	TRBJ1-2	TRBV18	.	CASSVGDIVNYGYTF	TGTGCCAGCTCCGTGGGGGACATAGTTAACTATGGCTACACCTTC
few	TRBJ2-5	TRBV6-6	TRBD1	CASTSQPGGRETQYF	TGTGCCAGCACCTCGCAACCAGGGGGCCGGGAGACCCAGTACTTC